This entry is about one TCR beta chain. This entry comes from a study of blood T cell repertoires in COVID-19. At the level of the study: COVID-19 samples, acute and convalescent, were from the United States, Italy and Spain. In each case, the material was cDNA or gDNA derived from T cells, B-cell-depleted T cells, or PBMCs.

Authors' data handling: Reference gene primer amplification yielded estimated nucleated cell counts. Profiled with immunoSEQ multiplex PCR; TCRdb holds only in-frame clones, not every one. V, J and clone size derive from that table, while D and trimming were established from the DNA sequence. Of about 78,000 clones listed, about 89% were seen once; the top ten hold about 5%. V shed 4 bases and J 2 bases; nucleotides not matched to a gene: 6. The CDR3 extends over 15 amino acids. Germline lookup yields CDR1 SGHNT and CDR2 YYREEE (reference sequence). The clonotype originates from a man aged 50 to 60 with active or convalescent COVID-19. The chain joins TRBV5-4 to TRBJ2-5; 9 bases match TRBD1. The sequencing sample was made of peripheral blood. CDR3 coding DNA: TGTGCCAGCAGCCGGGACAGGGCCAGACAAGAGACCCAGTACTTC. Its protein product is CASSRDRARQETQYF. Looking up the rest from reference TRBV5-4 and TRBJ2-5 gives the full variable domain: ETGVTQSPTHLIKTRGQQVTLRCSSQSGHNTVSWYQQALGQGPQFIFQYYREEENGRGNFPPRFSGLQFPNYSSELNVNALELDDSALYLCASSRDRARQETQYFGPGTRLLVL.